This record concerns one T cell receptor (beta chain) sequence. This specimen comes from a study of T-cell reconstitution after alpha-beta-depleted transplantation in children. In germline, CDR1 is DFQATT, CDR2 SNEGSKA (reference sequence). The CDR3 has 15 amino acids. Trimming took off 3 bases at V and 0 bases at J, with 12 bases between the two ends. Unique molecular identifiers were incorporated during preparation of the TCRbeta library. TCRdb processed the PCR reads anew with MiXCR; each CDR3 protein has one entry. Of around 370,000 distinct CDR3 sequences listed, about 9.3% are singletons. The sample here was PBMCs from the stem cell graft donor, taken from the stem cell graft. The origin of this receptor is a human donor who donated a stem cell graft to a child with acute lymphoblastic leukemia. The chain has TRBV20-1 and TRBJ2-1; the D gene is possibly TRBD2 (6 bases). CDR3: CSASGPSVSYNEQFF. The CDR3 DNA sequence: TGCAGTGCTAGCGGTCCTAGCGTCTCCTACAATGAGCAGTTCTTC.